The 10 T cell receptor beta chains in this list originate from one sample, sequenced in a study of identical twins. TCRdb reanalysed the 5' RACE reads using MiXCR and keeps one entry per CDR3 protein. This repertoire shows under 400,000 distinct CDR3 sequences, 9% to 10% found once; its top ten account for under 10%. The specimen was naive T cells sorted from blood. These receptors came from a woman aged 50 to 65 in good health.

This clonotype showed up many times. The chain combines TRBV29-1 with TRBJ1-2; 7 bases match TRBD1. Germline trimming cut 5 bases from V and 4 bases from J; bases unmatched to any gene: 10. This CDR3 spans 14 amino acids. Germline CDR1 and CDR2: SQVTM and ANQGSEA. The CDR3 spells CSVRKGGQIYGYTF. In nucleotides, the CDR3 is TGCAGCGTTCGTAAAGGGGGACAGATCTATGGCTACACCTTC.

The genes are TRBV28 and TRBJ1-1; D gene unclear. The CDR3 extends over 15 amino acids. Germline values: CDR1 MDHEN, CDR2 SYDVKM. Trimming removed 0 bases from V and 5 bases from J, with 13 bases in between. Here the CDR3 reads CASSLWMGRGTEAFF. The CDR3 DNA sequence: TGTGCCAGCAGTTTATGGATGGGCAGAGGGACTGAAGCTTTCTTT.

This clonotype was observed many times. The junction departs from germline at one end; a sequencing error may be responsible. V is TRBV11-3 and J is TRBJ2-1; tentatively, D is TRBD2 (6 bases). Germline CDR1 and CDR2: SGHNT and YENEEA. CDR3 size: 14 residues. CDR3 sequence (DNA): TGTGCCAGCACTCAAAGGGACTCCCACAATGAGCAGTTCTTC. Protein sequence: CASTQRDSHNEQFF.

This clonotype was detected only a few times. This rearrangement joins TRBV5-1 to TRBJ2-4; the D is unclear. The V gene lost 0 bases and the J gene lost 4 bases, with 5 bases spanning the gap. This CDR3 has 13 residues. Germline CDR1 and CDR2: SGHRS and YFSETQ. CDR3 loop: CASSLGQKNIQYF. CDR3 coding DNA: TGCGCCAGCAGCTTGGGGCAGAAAAACATTCAGTACTTC.

The genes are TRBV14 and TRBJ2-6, with 10 nucleotides matching TRBD2. The ends lost 0 bases at V and 1 base at J; junction bases unmatched: 6. From germline, CDR1 is SGHDN and CDR2 FVKESK. The CDR3 runs to 19 residues. CDR3 DNA sequence: TGTGCCAGCAGCCAAGATAGGGCTAGCGGGAGATCTGGGGCCAACGTCCTGACTTTC. This codes for CASSQDRASGRSGANVLTF.

The sample holds many counts of this clonotype. This chain links TRBV3-1 with TRBJ1-5; D unclear. Looked up from germline, CDR1 is LGHDT and CDR2 is YNNKEL (reference sequence). The CDR3 loop spans 13 amino acids. Trimming cost V 4 bases and J 4 bases, with 8 bases left between them. This CDR3 is CASSPTANQPQHF. CDR3 sequence (DNA): TGTGCCAGCAGCCCGACCGCAAATCAGCCCCAGCATTTT.

This clonotype came up a few times. The chain has TRBV18 and TRBJ1-1; TRBD1 matches 7 bases. CDR3 length: 15 amino acids. Unmatched junction bases numbered 6, after V lost 4 bases and J lost 1 base. CDR1 KGHSH and CDR2 LQKENI come from the germline V gene. The CDR3 protein is CASSRDRSSNTEAFF. The CDR3 DNA is TGTGCCAGCTCACGGGACAGATCTTCGAACACTGAAGCTTTCTTT. Combining the CDR3 with reference TRBV18 and TRBJ1-1 gives the whole variable domain NAGVMQNPRHLVRRRGQEARLRCSPMKGHSHVYWYRQLPEEGLKFMVYLQKENIIDESGMPKERFSAEFPKEGPSILRIQQVVRGDSAAYFCASSRDRSSNTEAFFGQGTRLTVV.

The V and J genes are TRBV21-1 and TRBJ2-3; TRBD1 is the table's D call and was not checked against the DNA. TRBV21-1 represents a pseudogene. The CDR3 has 16 residues. The CDR3 DNA reads as TGTGCCAGCAGCCTCCACCGGGCACCTAGCACAGATACGCAGTATTTT. Protein product: CASSLHRAPSTDTQYF.

CDR3: CSARDLASGYNEQFF. Here the CDR3 DNA reads TGCAGTGCTAGAGATCTAGCTAGCGGATACAATGAGCAGTTCTTC. This chain links TRBV20-1 with TRBJ2-1; 7 positions agree with TRBD2. Germline V gene sequence: CDR1 DFQATT, CDR2 SNEGSKA (reference sequence). The CDR3 is 15 residues long. The junction had 6 bases not matched to a gene; V was cut back by 0 bases and J by 4 bases.

The rearrangement joins TRBV20-1 to TRBJ1-1; D possibly corresponds to TRBD1 (6 bases). Germline V CDR1 and CDR2: DFQATT, SNEGSKA (reference sequence). The V end lost 1 base, the J end lost 6 bases, and 12 bases lay between the germline ends. CDR3 length equals 13 residues. The CDR3 reads CSARVGQRAEAFF. The CDR3 DNA sequence: TGCAGTGCTAGAGTCGGACAGCGGGCTGAAGCTTTCTTT.